This T cell receptor (beta chain) was identified in a study of blood T cell repertoires in COVID-19. As to this clone: One junction end disagrees with the germline gene, perhaps due to a read error. Different DNA sequences within this sample yield the same CDR3.

TCRdb keeps only in-frame clones here, not all; method: immunoSEQ multiplex PCR. This sample has some 200,000 clones, with 86% found just once. Germline assignment: CDR1 SGHDN and CDR2 FVKESK. The CDR3 extends over 13 amino acids. The receptor comes from a woman aged 55-69 years with COVID-19, enrolled during active disease. The rearrangement links TRBV14 to TRBJ2-7; D perhaps matches TRBD2 (6 bases). Source material: peripheral blood. CDR3 nucleotide sequence: TGTGCCAGCAGCCAAGATCTCGCCAGTGGGAGGTTCTTC. It is translated as CASSQDLASGRFF.